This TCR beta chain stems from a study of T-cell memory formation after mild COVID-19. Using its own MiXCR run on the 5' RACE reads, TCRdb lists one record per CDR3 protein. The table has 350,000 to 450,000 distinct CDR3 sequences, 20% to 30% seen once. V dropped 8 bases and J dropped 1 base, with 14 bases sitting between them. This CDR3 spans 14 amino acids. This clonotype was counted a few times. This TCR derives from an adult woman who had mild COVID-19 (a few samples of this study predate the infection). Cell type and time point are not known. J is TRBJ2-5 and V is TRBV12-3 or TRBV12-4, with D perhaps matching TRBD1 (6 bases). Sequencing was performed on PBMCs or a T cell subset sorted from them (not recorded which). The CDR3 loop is CASLNRDSQETQYF. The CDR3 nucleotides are TGTGCCAGCCTCAACAGGGATTCCCAAGAGACCCAGTACTTC.